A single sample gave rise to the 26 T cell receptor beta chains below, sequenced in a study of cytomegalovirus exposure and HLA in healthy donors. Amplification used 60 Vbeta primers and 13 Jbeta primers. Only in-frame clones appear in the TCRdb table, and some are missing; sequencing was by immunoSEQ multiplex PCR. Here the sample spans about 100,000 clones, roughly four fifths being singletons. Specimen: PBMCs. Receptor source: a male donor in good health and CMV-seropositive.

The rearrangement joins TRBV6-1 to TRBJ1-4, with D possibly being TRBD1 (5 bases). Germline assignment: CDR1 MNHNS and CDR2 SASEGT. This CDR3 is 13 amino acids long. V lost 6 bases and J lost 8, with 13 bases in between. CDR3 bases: TGTGCCAGCAGGAAGATTAACAGGGAAAAACTGTTTTTT. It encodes CASRKINREKLFF.

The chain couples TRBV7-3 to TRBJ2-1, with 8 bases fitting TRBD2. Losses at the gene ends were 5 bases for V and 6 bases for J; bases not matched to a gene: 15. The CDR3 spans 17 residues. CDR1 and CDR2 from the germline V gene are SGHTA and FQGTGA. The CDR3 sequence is CASSRVGGGGDSNEQFF. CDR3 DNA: TGTGCCAGCAGCCGCGTCGGGGGGGGCGGGGATTCCAATGAGCAGTTCTTC.

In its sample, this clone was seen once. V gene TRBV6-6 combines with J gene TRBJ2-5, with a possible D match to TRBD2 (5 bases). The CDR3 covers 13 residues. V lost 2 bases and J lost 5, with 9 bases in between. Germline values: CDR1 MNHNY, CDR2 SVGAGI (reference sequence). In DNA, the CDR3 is TGTGCCAGCAGTTACACTCGCGGGGAGACCCAGTACTTC. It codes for CASSYTRGETQYF.

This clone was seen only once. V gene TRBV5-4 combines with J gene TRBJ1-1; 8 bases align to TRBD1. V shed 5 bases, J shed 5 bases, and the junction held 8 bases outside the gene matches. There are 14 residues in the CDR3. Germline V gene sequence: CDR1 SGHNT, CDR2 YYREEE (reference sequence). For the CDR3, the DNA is TGTGCCAGCAGTTCCCAGGGGGCTAGGACTGAAGCTTTCTTT. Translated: CASSSQGARTEAFF.

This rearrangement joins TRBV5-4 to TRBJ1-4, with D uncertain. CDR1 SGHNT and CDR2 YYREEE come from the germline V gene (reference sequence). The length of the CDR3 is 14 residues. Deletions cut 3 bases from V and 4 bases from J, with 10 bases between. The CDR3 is CASSSNGLNEKLFF. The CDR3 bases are TGTGCCAGCAGCTCCAATGGACTTAATGAAAAACTGTTTTTT.

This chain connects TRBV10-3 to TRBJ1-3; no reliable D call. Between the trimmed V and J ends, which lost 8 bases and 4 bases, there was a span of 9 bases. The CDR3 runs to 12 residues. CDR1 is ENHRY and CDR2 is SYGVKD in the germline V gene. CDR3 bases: TGTGCCATCGGAGGAAGAGGAAACACCATATATTTT. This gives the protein CAIGGRGNTIYF.

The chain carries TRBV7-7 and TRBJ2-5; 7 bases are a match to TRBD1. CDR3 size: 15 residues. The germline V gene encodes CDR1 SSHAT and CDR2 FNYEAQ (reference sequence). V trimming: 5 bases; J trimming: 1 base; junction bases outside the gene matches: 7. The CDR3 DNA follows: TGTGCCAGCAGCCAGAATCAGGGGGTCCAAGAGACCCAGTACTTC. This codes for CASSQNQGVQETQYF.

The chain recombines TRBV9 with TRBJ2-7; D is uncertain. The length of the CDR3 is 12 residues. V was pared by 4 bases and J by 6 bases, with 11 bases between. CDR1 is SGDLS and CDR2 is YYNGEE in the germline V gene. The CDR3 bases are TGTGCCAGCAGCTCTAGTGGGTCCGAGCAGTACTTC. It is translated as CASSSSGSEQYF. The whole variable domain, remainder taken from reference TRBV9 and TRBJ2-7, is DSGVTQTPKHLITATGQRVTLRCSPRSGDLSVYWYQQSLDQGLQFLIQYYNGEERAKGNILERFSAQQFPDLHSELNLSSLELGDSALYFCASSSSGSEQYFGPGTRLTVT.

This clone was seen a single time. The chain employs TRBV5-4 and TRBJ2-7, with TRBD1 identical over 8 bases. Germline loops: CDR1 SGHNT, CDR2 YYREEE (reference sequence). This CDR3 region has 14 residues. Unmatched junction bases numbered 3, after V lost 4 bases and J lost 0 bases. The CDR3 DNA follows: TGTGCCAGCAGCCGGACAGGGAGCTCCTACGAGCAGTACTTC. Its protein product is CASSRTGSSYEQYF.

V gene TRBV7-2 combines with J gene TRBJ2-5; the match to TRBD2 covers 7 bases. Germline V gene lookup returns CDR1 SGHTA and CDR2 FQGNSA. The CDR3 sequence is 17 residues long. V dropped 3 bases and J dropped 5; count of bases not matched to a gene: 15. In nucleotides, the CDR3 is TGTGCCAGCAGCTTCGCGGGGGTACTCCAGGAAGGGGAGACCCAGTACTTC. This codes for CASSFAGVLQEGETQYF.

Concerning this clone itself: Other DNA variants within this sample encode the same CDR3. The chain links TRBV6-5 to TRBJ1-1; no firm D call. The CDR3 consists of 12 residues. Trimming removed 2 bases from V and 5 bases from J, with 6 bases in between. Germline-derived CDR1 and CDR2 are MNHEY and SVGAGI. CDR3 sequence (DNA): TGTGCCAGCAGTTACGAGGGAACTGAAGCTTTCTTT. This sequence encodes CASSYEGTEAFF.

The CDR3 region has the DNA TGTGCCAGCAGCGACTACCGGGACAGGACCTACGAGCAGTACTTC. Its protein is CASSDYRDRTYEQYF. The rearrangement uses TRBV7-9 and TRBJ2-7, with 8 positions matching TRBD1. The germline CDR1 and CDR2 sequences are SEHNR and FQNEAQ (reference sequence). The CDR3 extends over 15 amino acids. J gave up 2 bases and V 5 bases, and 8 bases lay outside the gene matches.

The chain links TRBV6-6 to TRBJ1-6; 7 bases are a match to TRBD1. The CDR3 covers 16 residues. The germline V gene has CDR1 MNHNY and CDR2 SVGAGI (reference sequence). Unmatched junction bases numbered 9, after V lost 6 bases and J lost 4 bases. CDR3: CASSRTGQFYNSPLHF. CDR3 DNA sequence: TGTGCCAGCAGCCGAACGGGACAGTTTTATAATTCACCCCTCCACTTT.

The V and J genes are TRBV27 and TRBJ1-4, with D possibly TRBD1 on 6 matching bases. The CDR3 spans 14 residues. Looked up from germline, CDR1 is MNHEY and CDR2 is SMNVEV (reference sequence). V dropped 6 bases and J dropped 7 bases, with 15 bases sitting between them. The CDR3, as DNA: TGTGCCAGCAGCAAAAAGGGGGGGAGTGAAAAACTGTTTTTT. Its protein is CASSKKGGSEKLFF.

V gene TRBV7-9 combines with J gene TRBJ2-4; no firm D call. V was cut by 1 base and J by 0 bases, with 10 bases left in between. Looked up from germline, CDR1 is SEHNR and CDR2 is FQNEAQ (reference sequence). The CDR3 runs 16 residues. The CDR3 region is CASSLGGNLAKNIQYF. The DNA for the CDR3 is TGTGCCAGCAGCTTAGGTGGCAACCTAGCCAAAAACATTCAGTACTTC.

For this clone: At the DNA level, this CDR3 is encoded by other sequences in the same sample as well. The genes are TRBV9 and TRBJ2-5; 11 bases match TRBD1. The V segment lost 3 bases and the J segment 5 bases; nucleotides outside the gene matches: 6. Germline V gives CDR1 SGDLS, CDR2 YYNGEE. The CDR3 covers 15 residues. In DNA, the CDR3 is TGTGCCAGCAGCGGGACAGGGGGCCTGAGGGAGACCCAGTACTTC. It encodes CASSGTGGLRETQYF.

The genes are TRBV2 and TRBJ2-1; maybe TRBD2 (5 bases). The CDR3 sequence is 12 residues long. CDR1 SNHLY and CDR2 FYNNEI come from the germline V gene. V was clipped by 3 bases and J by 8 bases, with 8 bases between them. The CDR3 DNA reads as TGTGCCAGCAGTGATGAGGGAGATGAGCAGTTCTTC. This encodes CASSDEGDEQFF.

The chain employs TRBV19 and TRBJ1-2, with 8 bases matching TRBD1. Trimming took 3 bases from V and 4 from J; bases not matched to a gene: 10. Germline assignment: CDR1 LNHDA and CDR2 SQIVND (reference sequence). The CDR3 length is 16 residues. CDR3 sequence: CASSIPGQGAVYGYTF. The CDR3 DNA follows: TGTGCCAGTAGTATCCCCGGGCAGGGGGCTGTCTATGGCTACACCTTC.

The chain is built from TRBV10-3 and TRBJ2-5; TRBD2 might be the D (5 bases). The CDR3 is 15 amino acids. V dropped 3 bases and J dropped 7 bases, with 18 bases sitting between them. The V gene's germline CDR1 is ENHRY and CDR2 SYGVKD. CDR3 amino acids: CAISDVGGSEGTQYF. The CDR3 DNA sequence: TGTGCCATCAGTGACGTCGGTGGGAGCGAGGGGACCCAGTACTTC.

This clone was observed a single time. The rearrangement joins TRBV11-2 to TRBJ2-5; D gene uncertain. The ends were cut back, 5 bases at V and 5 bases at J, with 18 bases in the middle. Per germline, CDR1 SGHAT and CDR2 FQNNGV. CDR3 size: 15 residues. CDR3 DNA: TGTGCCAGCAGCGCATTTTCCCTAACCGGGGAGACCCAGTACTTC. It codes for CASSAFSLTGETQYF.

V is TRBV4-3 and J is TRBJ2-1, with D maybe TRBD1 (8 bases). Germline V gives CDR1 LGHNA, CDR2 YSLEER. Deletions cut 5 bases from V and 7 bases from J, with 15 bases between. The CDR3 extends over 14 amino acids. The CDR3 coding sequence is TGCGCCAGCAGCGAGGGAGGGACAGGAAATGAGCAGTTCTTC. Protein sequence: CASSEGGTGNEQFF.

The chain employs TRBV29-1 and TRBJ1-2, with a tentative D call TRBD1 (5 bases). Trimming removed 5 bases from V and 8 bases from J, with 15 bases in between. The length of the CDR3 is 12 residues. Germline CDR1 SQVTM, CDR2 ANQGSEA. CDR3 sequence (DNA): TGCAGCGTTCAGCGGCAGGGAGGAGGCTACACCTTC. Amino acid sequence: CSVQRQGGGYTF.

The CDR3 region is CASSVQGNTGELFF. The CDR3 DNA reads TGTGCCAGCAGCGTACAGGGAAACACCGGGGAGCTGTTTTTT. The chain uses TRBV7-6 and TRBJ2-2, with a possible D match to TRBD1 (6 bases). V was clipped by 5 bases and J by 2 bases, with 9 bases between them. Per germline, CDR1 SGHVS and CDR2 FNYEAQ. CDR3 length: 14 residues.

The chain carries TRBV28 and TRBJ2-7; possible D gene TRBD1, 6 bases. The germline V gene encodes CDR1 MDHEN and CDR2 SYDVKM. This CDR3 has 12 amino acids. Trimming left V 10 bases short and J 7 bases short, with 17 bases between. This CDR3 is CATWDKAGEQYF. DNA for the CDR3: TGTGCCACCTGGGACAAGGCAGGAGAGCAGTACTTC.

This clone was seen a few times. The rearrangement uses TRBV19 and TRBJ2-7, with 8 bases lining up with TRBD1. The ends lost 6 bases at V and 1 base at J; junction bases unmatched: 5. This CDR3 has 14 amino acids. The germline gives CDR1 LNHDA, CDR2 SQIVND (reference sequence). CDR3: CASSVTGGSYEQYF. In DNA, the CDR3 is TGTGCCAGTAGCGTAACAGGGGGATCCTACGAGCAGTACTTC.

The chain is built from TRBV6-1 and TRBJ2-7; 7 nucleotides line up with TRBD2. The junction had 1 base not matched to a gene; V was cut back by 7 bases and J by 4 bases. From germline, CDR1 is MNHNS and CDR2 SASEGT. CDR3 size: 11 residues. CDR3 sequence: CASTGGYEQYF. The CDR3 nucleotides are TGTGCCAGCACCGGGGGGTACGAGCAGTACTTC.